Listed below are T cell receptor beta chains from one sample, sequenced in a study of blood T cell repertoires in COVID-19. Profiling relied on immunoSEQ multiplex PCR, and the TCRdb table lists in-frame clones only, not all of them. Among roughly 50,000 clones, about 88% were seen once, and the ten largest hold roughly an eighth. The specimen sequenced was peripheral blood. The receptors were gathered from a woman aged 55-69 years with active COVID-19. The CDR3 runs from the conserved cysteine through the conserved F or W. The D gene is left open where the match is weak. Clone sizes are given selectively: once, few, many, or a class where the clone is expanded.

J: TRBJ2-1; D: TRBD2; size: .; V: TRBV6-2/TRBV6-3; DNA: TGTGCCAGCAGTTACTCCAACCTGGCGGGGGGTCTGGGTGAGCAGTTCTTC; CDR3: CASSYSNLAGGLGEQFF
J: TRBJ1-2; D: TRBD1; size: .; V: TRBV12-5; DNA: TGTGCTAGTGGCTTTACAGGGGTCTATGGCTACACCTTC; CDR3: CASGFTGVYGYTF
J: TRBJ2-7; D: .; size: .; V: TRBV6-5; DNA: TGTGCCAGCAGTTACGGGCTGGGAGACCATAACTACGAGCAGTACTTC; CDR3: CASSYGLGDHNYEQYF
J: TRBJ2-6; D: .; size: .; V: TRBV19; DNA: TGTGCCAGTAGTATTACGACAGTAACTTTAGCTGGGGCCAACGTCCTGACTTTC; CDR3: CASSITTVTLAGANVLTF
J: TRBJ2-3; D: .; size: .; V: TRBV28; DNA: TGTGCCACTGGGGGCGCGGGGGCCAACACAGATACGCAGTATTTT; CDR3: CATGGAGANTDTQYF
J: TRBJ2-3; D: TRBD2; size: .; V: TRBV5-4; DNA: TGTGCCAGCAGCTTGGGGGGGACTAGCTCAGATACGCAGTATTTT; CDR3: CASSLGGTSSDTQYF
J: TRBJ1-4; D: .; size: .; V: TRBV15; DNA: TGTGCCACCAGCAGAGATGCGGGGGAACTGTTTTTT; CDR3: CATSRDAGELFF
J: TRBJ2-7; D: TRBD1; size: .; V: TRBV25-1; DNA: TGTGCCAGCGATAGACAGGGGGCCGGCGAGCAGTACTTC; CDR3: CASDRQGAGEQYF
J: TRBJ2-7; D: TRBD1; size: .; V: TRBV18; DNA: TGTGCCAGCTCACCCGGACAGGACTACGAGCAGTACTTC; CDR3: CASSPGQDYEQYF
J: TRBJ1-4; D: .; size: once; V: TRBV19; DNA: TGTGCCAGTAGTATCCACGGACATGTTGGTGAAAAACTGTTTTTT; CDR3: CASSIHGHVGEKLFF
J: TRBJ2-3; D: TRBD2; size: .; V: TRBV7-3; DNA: TGTGCCAGCAGCGTTATAGCGGGAACGGCCGGGGATACGCAGTATTTT; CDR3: CASSVIAGTAGDTQYF
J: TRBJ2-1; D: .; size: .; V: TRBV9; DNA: TGTGCCAGCAGCGTGGATAGCGGTACCTCCTACAATGAGCAGTTCTTC; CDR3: CASSVDSGTSYNEQFF
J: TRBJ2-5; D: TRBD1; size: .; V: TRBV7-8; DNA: TGTGCCAGCAGCCCGGGACAGGGGAGGGAGACCCAGTACTTC; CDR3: CASSPGQGRETQYF
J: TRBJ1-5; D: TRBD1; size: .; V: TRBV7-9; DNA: TGTGCCAGCAGCCCAGGGGGCGCGGATCAGCCCCAGCATTTT; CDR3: CASSPGGADQPQHF
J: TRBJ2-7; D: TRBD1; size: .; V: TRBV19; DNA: TGTGCCAGTGCCAGGGGGCTGCCCTCCTACGAGCAGTACTTC; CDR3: CASARGLPSYEQYF
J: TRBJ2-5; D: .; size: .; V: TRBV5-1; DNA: TGCGCCAGCAGCTTGGTGGCCGTCCAAGAGACCCAGTACTTC; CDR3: CASSLVAVQETQYF
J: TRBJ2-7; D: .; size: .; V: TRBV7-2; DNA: TGTGCCAGCAGCTTAGCGGGGGCAGCCTACGAGCAGTACTTC; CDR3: CASSLAGAAYEQYF
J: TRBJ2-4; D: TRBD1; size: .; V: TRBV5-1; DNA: TGCGCCAGCAGCCCAGGGACAGGAGCCCTGATCAAAAACATTCAGTACTTC; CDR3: CASSPGTGALIKNIQYF
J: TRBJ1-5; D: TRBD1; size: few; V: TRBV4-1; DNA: TGCGCCAGCAGCCAATTCACAGGGGTCCTCCAGCCCCAGCATTTT; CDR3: CASSQFTGVLQPQHF
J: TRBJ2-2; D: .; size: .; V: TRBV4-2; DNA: TGTGCCAGCAGCCAAGTAACCGGGGAGCTGTTTTTT; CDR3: CASSQVTGELFF
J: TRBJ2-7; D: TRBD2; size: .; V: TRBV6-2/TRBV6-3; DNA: TGTGCCAGCAGACCTCACTCCGGGACTAGCGAATTCTACGAGCAGTACTTC; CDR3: CASRPHSGTSEFYEQYF
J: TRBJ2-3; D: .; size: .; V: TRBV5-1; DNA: TGCGCCAGCAGTTTGTCTACGGGGTCCACAGATACGCAGTATTTT; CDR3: CASSLSTGSTDTQYF
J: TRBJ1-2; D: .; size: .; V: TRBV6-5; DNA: TGTGCCAGCAGTTACTCGGGCGTAGTTTATGGCTACACCTTC; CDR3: CASSYSGVVYGYTF
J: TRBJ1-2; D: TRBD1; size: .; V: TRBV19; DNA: TGTGCCAGTAGTATCGGGGACAGGAGACCCACTAACTATGGCTACACCTTC; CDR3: CASSIGDRRPTNYGYTF
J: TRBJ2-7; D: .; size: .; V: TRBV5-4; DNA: TGTGCCAGCAGCTTTACTGACTACGAGCAGTACTTC; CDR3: CASSFTDYEQYF
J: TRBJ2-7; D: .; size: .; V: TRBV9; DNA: TGTGCCAGCAGCGTCTCGGACAGTGAGCAGTACTTC; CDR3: CASSVSDSEQYF
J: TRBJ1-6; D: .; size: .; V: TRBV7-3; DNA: TGTGCCAGCAGCGTAGAACTGAATTCACCCCTCCACTTT; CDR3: CASSVELNSPLHF
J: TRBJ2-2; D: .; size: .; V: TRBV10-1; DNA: TGCGCCAGCAGTGACCCAACCGGGGAGCTGTTTTTT; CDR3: CASSDPTGELFF
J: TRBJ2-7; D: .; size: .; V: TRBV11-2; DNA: TGTGCCAGCAGCTTCCATCTATCCTACGAGCAGTACTTC; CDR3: CASSFHLSYEQYF
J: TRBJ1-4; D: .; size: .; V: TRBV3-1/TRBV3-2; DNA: TGTGCCAGCCTAAGCGTAAACGAAAAACTGTTTTTT; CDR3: CASLSVNEKLFF
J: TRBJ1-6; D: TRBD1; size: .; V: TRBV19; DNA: TGTGCCAGTAGCAGCCCTGACAGGGCGGACGATAATTCACCCCTCCACTTT; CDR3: CASSSPDRADDNSPLHF
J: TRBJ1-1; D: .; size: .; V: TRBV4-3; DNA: TGCGCCAGCAGCCAAGGTGAGCGGATGAACACTGAAGCTTTCTTT; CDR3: CASSQGERMNTEAFF
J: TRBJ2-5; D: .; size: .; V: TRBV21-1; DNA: TGTGCCAGCAGCAAACCGGTAGGGGGCGCGTTGCCCCAGGAGACCCAGTACTTC; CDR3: CASSKPVGGALPQETQYF